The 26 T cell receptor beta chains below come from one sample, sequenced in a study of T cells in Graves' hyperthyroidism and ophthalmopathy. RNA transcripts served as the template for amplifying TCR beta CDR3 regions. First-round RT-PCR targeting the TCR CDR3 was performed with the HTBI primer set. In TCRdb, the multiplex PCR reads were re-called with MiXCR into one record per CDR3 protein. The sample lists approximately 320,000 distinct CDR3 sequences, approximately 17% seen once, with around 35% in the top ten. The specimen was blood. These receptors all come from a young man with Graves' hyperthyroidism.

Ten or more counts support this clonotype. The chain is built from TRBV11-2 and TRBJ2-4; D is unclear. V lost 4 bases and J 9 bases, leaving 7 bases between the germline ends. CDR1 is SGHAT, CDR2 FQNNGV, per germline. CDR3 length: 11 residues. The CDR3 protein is CASSSIRIQYF. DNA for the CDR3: TGTGCCAGCAGCTCAATTCGCATTCAGTACTTC.

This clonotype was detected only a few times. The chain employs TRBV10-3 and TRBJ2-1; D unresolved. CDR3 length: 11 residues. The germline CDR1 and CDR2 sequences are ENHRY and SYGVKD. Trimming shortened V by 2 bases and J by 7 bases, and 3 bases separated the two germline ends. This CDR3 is CAISEQNEQFF. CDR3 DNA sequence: TGTGCCATCAGTGAGCAGAATGAGCAGTTCTTC.

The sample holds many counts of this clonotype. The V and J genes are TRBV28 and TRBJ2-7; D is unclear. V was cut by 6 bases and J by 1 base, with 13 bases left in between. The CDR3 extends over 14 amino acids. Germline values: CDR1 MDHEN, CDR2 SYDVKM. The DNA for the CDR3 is TGTGCCAGCAGCCCGAGTATCCCTTCCTACGAGCAGTACTTC. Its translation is CASSPSIPSYEQYF.

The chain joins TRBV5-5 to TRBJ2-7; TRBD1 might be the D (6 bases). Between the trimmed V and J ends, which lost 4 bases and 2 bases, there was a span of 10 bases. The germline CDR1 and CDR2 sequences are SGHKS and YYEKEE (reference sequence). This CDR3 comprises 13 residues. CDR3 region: CASSPEGAYEQYF. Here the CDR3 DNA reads TGTGCCAGCAGCCCCGAGGGGGCCTACGAGCAGTACTTC.

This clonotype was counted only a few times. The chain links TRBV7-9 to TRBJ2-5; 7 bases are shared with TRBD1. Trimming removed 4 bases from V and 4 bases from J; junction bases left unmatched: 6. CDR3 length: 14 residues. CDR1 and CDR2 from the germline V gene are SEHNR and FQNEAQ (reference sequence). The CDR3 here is CASSSPTGIETQYF. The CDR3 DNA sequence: TGTGCCAGCAGCTCCCCGACAGGGATAGAGACCCAGTACTTC. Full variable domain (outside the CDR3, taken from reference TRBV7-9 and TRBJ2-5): DTGVSQNPRHKITKRGQNVTFRCDPISEHNRLYWYRQTLGQGPEFLTYFQNEAQLEKSRLLSDRFSAERPKGSFSTLEIQRTEQGDSAMYLCASSSPTGIETQYFGPGTRLLVL.

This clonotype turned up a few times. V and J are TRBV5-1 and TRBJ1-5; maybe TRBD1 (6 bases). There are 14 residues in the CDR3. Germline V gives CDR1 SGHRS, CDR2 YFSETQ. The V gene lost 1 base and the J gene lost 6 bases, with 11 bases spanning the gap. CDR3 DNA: TGCGCCAGCAGCTTGTCAGGGGTTGGTCAGCCCCAGCATTTT. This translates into CASSLSGVGQPQHF.

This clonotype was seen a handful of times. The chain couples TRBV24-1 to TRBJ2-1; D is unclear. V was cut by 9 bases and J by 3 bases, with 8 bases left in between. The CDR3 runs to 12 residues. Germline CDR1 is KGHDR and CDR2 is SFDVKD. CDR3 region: CATWDSYNEQFF. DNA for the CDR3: TGTGCCACCTGGGATAGCTACAATGAGCAGTTCTTC.

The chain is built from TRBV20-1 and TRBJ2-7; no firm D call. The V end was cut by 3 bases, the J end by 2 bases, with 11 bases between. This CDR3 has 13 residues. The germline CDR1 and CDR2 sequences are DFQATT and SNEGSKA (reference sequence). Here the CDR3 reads CSASNSPTYEQYF. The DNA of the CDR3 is TGCAGTGCTAGTAATAGCCCAACCTACGAGCAGTACTTC.

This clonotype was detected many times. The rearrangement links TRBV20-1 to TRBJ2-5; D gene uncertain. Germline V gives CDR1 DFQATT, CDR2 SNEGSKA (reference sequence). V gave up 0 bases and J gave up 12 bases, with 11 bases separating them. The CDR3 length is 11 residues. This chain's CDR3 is CSARDGYGEYF. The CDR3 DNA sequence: TGCAGTGCTAGAGATGGGTATGGGGAGTACTTC.

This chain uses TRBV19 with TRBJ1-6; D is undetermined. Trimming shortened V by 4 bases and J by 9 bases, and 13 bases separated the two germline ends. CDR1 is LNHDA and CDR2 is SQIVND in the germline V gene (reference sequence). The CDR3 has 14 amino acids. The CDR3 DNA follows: TGTGCCAGTAGTAGTCCGGGGTTATCTTCACCCCTCCACTTT. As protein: CASSSPGLSSPLHF. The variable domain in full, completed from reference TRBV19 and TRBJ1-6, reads DGGITQSPKYLFRKEGQNVTLSCEQNLNHDAMYWYRQDPGQGLRLIYYSQIVNDFQKGDIAEGYSVSREKKESFPLTVTSAQKNPTAFYLCASSSPGLSSPLHFGNGTRLTVT.

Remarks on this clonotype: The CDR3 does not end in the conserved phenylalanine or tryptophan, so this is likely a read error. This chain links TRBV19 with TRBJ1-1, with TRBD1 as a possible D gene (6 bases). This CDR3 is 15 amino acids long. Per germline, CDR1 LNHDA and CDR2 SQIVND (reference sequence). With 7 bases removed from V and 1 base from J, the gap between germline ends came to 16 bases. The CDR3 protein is CASTATHRANTEAFS. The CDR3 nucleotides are TGTGCCAGTACCGCAACTCACAGGGCGAACACTGAAGCTTTCTCT.

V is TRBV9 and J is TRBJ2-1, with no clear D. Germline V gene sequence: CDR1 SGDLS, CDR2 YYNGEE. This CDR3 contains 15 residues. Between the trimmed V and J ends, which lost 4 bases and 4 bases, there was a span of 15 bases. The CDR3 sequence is CASSPGLGLYNEQFF. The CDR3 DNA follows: TGTGCCAGCAGCCCCGGCTTGGGGTTATACAATGAGCAGTTCTTC.

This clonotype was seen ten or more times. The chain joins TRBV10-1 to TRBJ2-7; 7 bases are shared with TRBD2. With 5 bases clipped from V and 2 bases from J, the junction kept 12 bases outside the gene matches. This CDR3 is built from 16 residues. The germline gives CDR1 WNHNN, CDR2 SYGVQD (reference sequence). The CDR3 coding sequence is TGCGCCAGCAGTCACAATCCTAGCGGAAGGCCCTACGAGCAGTACTTC. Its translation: CASSHNPSGRPYEQYF.

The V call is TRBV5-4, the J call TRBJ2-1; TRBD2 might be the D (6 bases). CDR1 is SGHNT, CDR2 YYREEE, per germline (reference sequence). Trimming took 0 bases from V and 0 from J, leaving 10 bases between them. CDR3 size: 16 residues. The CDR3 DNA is TGTGCCAGCAGCTTGGCCCTAGCGAGCTCCTACAATGAGCAGTTCTTC. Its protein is CASSLALASSYNEQFF.

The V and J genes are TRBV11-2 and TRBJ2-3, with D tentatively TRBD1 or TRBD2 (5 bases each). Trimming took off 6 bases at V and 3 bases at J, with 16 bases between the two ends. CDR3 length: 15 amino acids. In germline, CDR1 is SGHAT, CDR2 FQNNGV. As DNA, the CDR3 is TGTGCCAGCAGACTAGGGGACCGCTCGACAGATACGCAGTATTTT. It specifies CASRLGDRSTDTQYF.

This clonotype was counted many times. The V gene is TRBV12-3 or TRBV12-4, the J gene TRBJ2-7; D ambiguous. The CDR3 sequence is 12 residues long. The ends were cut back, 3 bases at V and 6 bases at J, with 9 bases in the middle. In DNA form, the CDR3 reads TGTGCCAGCAGTTTCGCTGGGTTCGAGCAGTACTTC. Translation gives CASSFAGFEQYF.

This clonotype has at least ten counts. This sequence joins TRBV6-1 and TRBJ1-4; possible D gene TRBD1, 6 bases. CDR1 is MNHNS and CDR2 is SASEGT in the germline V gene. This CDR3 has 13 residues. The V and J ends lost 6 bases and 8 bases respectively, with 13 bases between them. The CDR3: CASSLGGQEKLFF. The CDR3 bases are TGTGCCAGCAGCCTGGGGGGGCAAGAAAAACTGTTTTTT.

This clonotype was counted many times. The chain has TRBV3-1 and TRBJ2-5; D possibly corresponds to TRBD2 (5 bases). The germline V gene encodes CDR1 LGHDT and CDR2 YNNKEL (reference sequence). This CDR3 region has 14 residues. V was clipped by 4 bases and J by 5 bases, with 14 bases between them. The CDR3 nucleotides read TGTGCCAGCAGCCCCCCTGGGCGAGGGGAGACCCAGTACTTC. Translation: CASSPPGRGETQYF.

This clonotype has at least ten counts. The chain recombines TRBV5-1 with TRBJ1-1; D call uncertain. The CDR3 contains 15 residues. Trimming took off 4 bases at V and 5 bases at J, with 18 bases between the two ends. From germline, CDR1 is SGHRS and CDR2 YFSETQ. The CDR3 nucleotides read TGCGCCAGCAGCCCCCAGGAGCCCTCGTTAACTGAAGCTTTCTTT. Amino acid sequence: CASSPQEPSLTEAFF.

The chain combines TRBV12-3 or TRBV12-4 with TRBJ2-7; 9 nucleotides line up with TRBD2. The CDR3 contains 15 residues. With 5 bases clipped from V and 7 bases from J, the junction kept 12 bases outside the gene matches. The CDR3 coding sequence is TGTGCCAGCAGTGTCCCGGGACTAGCCACCGAGGAGCAGTACTTC. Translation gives CASSVPGLATEEQYF.

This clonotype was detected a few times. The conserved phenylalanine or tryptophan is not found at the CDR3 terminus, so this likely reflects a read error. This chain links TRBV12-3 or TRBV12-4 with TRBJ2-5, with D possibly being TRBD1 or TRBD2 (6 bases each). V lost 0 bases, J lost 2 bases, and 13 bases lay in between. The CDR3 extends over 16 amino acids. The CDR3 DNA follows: TGTGCCAGCAGTTTAGCGCACGGAGGGGGACAAGAGACCCAGTACCTC. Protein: CASSLAHGGGQETQYL.

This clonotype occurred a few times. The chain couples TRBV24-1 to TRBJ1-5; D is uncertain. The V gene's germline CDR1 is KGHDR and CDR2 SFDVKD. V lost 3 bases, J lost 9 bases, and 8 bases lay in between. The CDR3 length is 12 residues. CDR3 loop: CATSDGIRPQHF. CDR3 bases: TGTGCCACCAGTGATGGGATTCGGCCCCAGCATTTT.

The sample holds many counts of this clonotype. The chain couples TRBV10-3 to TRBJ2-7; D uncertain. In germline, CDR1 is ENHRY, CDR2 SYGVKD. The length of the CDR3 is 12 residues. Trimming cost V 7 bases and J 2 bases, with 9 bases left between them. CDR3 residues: CAITSEPYEQYF. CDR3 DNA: TGTGCCATCACCAGCGAGCCCTACGAGCAGTACTTC.

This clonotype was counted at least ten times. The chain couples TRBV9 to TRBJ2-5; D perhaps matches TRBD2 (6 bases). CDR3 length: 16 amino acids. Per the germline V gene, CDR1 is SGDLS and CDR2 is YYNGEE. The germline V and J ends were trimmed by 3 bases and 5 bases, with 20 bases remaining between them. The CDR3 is CASSALNRGGWETQYF. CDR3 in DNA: TGTGCCAGCAGCGCCTTAAACCGAGGAGGGTGGGAGACCCAGTACTTC.

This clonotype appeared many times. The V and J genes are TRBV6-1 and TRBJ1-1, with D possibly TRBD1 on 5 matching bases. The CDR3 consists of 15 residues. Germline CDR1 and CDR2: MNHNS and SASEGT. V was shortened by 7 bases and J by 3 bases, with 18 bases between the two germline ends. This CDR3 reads CASISAGEPYTEAFF. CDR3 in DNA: TGTGCCAGCATCTCCGCGGGGGAGCCATACACTGAAGCTTTCTTT.

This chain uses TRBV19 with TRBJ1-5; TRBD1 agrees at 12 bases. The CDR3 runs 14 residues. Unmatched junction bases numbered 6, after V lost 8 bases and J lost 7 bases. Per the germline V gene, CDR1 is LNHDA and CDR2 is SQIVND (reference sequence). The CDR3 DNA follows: TGTGCCAGTTCAAGCGGGACAGGGGGCCAGCCCCAGCATTTT. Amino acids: CASSSGTGGQPQHF.